This T cell receptor beta chain was identified during a study of early T cells in non-severe SARS-CoV-2 infection. At least ten counts were recorded for this clonotype. The CDR3 spans 13 residues. CDR1 and CDR2 (germline): SGHRS, YFSETQ. V was cut by 3 bases and J by 7 bases, with 10 bases left in between. TCRdb reprocessed the 5' RACE reads via MiXCR and lists one record per CDR3 protein. Here the sample spans around 58,000 distinct CDR3 sequences, 12% being singletons. V and J are TRBV5-1 and TRBJ1-4, with D possibly TRBD1 on 5 matching bases. Sequencing was carried out using whole blood. The clonotype comes from an adult who was a healthcare worker with PCR-confirmed SARS-CoV-2 infection or an uninfected control (not recorded which). The CDR3 bases are TGCGCCAGCAGCTCAGGGCAGACTGAAAAACTGTTTTTT. Its translation is CASSSGQTEKLFF.